The following is a TCR beta chain sequence with its context. Its antigen is unknown. The entry originates in a study of T cells expressing NK-cell markers. The V gene's germline CDR1 is MNHNS and CDR2 SASEGT. This CDR3 spans 13 amino acids. For each CDR3 protein, TCRdb gives one entry from its re-call of the 5' RACE reads, without DNA. Recorded here are 300,000 to 450,000 distinct CDR3 sequences; the top ten clones represent roughly 5.4%. Whole-study findings and limits: CD8+ T cells in roughly six donors included dominant NKG2C+ clonotypes at about 1.0-7.5%.

This rearrangement joins TRBV6-1 to TRBJ1-3; TCRdb lists TRBD1, though no DNA is available to test this call. The sequence was obtained from a man aged 18-75 years in good health. The sample was blood T cells: a sorted CD56 or NKG2C T cell subset, CD4+ or CD8+ T cells, or bulk PBMC T cells (not recorded which). The CDR3 is CASSVDRGNTIYF.